The clone carrying this T cell receptor (beta chain) has more than one count but fewer than ten. The antigen is unknown. The sample comes from a study of T cells in Graves' hyperthyroidism and ophthalmopathy. Whole-study results and caveats: Model predictions of ophthalmopathy came a median 6.5 months before onset. Blood also contained most expanded thyroid clonotypes above 0.001.

RNA transcripts served as the template for amplifying TCR beta CDR3 regions. The TCR CDR3 was amplified in a first-round RT-PCR using the HTBI primer set. In TCRdb, the multiplex PCR reads were re-called with MiXCR into one record per CDR3 protein. The table records approximately 600,000 distinct CDR3 sequences, about 20% of them present only once. The V end lost 4 bases, the J end lost 1 base, and 14 bases lay between the germline ends. The CDR3 covers 15 residues. The germline gives CDR1 SGHRS, CDR2 YFSETQ. Isolation of PBMCs was performed on 10 ml fresh peripheral blood. Material for sequencing was blood. This clonotype originated in a man between 25 and 39 years old with Graves' ophthalmopathy. The V gene is TRBV5-1, the J gene TRBJ1-1; the D is unclear. The CDR3 nucleotides read TGCGCCAGCAGCCACGGACCCCAGCAGAACACTGAAGCTTTCTTT. It is translated as CASSHGPQQNTEAFF.